The 14 T cell receptor beta chains reported below all come from one sample, sequenced in a study of metastatic and nonmetastatic thyroid tumors. TCRdb re-processed the PCR reads through MiXCR. The sample carries 60,000 or so clones, more than 3.5% recorded once. No patient received treatment before thyroid surgery. Sequences were obtained from blood. The receptors were gathered from a female donor with papillary thyroid cancer or a benign thyroid nodule (not recorded which). Some clones in this sample may be carry-over from other donors' samples.

There are many counts of this clone. This chain uses TRBV7-8 with TRBJ2-7; weak D call: TRBD2 (6 bases). V gave up 3 bases and J gave up 4 bases, with 13 bases separating them. The CDR3 runs 14 residues. Germline CDR1 and CDR2: SGHVS and FQNEAQ. The chain's CDR3 is CASSFPGEVYEQYF. The CDR3, as DNA: TGTGCCAGCAGCTTTCCGGGGGAAGTTTACGAGCAGTACTTC.

This clone was detected only a few times. This may arise from a read error, as a much more abundant clone is one base away. Other DNA sequences in this sample translate to the same CDR3. The rearrangement links TRBV5-5 to TRBJ1-4; no definite D call. The germline CDR1 and CDR2 sequences are SGHKS and YYEKEE (reference sequence). Trimming cost V 4 bases and J 4 bases, with 20 bases left between them. This CDR3 has 17 residues. In nucleotides, the CDR3 is TGTGCCAGCAGCCAAATCACGGGATTCTTAGATAATGAAAAACTGTTTTTT. This sequence encodes CASSQITGFLDNEKLFF.

Worth noting for this clone: Germline is not matched at one junction end, which may reflect a read error. This sequence joins TRBV11-3 and TRBJ2-1, with D perhaps being TRBD1 or TRBD2 (6 bases each). Germline lookup yields CDR1 SGHNT and CDR2 YENEEA. CDR3 length: 19 residues. The CDR3 reads CANSRSRGAAQGSYNEHFF. Here the CDR3 DNA reads TGTGCCAACAGCCGATCTAGGGGGGCGGCCCAGGGCTCCTACAATGAGCATTTCTTC. Drawing the rest from reference TRBV11-3 and TRBJ2-1, the complete variable domain is EAGVVQSPRYKIIEKKQPVAFWCNPISGHNTLYWYLQNLGQGPELLIRYENEEAVDDSQLPKDRFSAERLKGVDSTLKIQPAELGDSAVYLCANSRSRGAAQGSYNEHFFGPGTRLTVL.

This clone was observed at least ten times. This rearrangement joins TRBV6-1 to TRBJ1-4, with 8 positions matching TRBD1. The ends lost 5 bases at V and 2 bases at J; junction bases unmatched: 10. Looked up from germline, CDR1 is MNHNS and CDR2 is SASEGT. CDR3 length: 17 residues. Here the CDR3 reads CASSRKPGQATNEKLFF. The CDR3 DNA reads as TGTGCCAGCAGTCGAAAGCCGGGACAGGCGACTAATGAAAAACTGTTTTTT.

This clone was found a few times. The chain uses TRBV4-1 and TRBJ2-1; TRBD2 agrees at 7 bases. The trim removed 0 bases at V and 2 bases at J, leaving 7 bases unmatched. The CDR3 covers 17 residues. Germline CDR1 reads MGHRA; CDR2 reads YSYEKL. The CDR3 sequence: CASSQDWLAVTYNEQFF. DNA for the CDR3: TGCGCCAGCAGCCAAGATTGGCTAGCGGTTACCTACAATGAGCAGTTCTTC.

This clone has ten or more counts. The CDR3: CASSAGDQPQHF. The CDR3 DNA reads as TGTGCCAGCAGTGCAGGGGATCAGCCCCAGCATTTT. The chain recombines TRBV2 with TRBJ1-5, with TRBD1 as a possible D gene (6 bases). This CDR3 spans 12 amino acids. CDR1 is SNHLY and CDR2 is FYNNEI in the germline V gene. The ends were cut back, 4 bases at V and 5 bases at J, with 6 bases in the middle.

V usage is TRBV27 and J usage is TRBJ1-5; tentatively, D is TRBD1 (5 bases). The V and J ends lost 1 base and 4 bases respectively, with 11 bases between them. CDR3 length: 15 amino acids. CDR1 is MNHEY and CDR2 is SMNVEV in the germline V gene (reference sequence). CDR3 residues: CASSLLLGPNQPQHF. CDR3 DNA: TGTGCCAGCAGTTTATTGTTGGGGCCGAATCAGCCCCAGCATTTT.

This clone was counted a few times. This chain joins TRBV25-1 and TRBJ2-2; weak D call: TRBD2 (5 bases). Germline V gives CDR1 MGHDK, CDR2 SYGVNS. The CDR3 covers 17 residues. The ends were cut back, 7 bases at V and 3 bases at J, with 21 bases in the middle. The CDR3: CASNPRRVSKDTGELFF. DNA for the CDR3: TGTGCCAGCAATCCTAGGCGGGTGAGCAAGGACACCGGGGAGCTGTTTTTT.

This chain connects TRBV10-3 to TRBJ2-7, with D unclear. With 5 bases removed from V and 8 bases from J, the gap between germline ends came to 16 bases. Germline values: CDR1 ENHRY, CDR2 SYGVKD. The CDR3 contains 13 residues. The CDR3 nucleotides are TGTGCCATCAGTCCCCAGCTCACGGCCCAGCAGTACTTC. Its protein product is CAISPQLTAQQYF.

This clone was detected ten times or more. The CDR3 is CASSPPPGAGPDTQYF. For the CDR3, the DNA is TGTGCCAGCAGCCCCCCGCCGGGGGCGGGCCCAGATACGCAGTATTTT. This chain connects TRBV2 to TRBJ2-3; the D call may be TRBD1 or TRBD2 (6 bases each). V was shortened by 6 bases and J by 4 bases, with 20 bases between the two germline ends. CDR1 SNHLY and CDR2 FYNNEI come from the germline V gene. The CDR3 length is 16 residues.

This clone was detected many times. The chain carries TRBV19 and TRBJ1-1; D is unresolved. Trimming pared 7 bases from V and 4 bases from J, leaving 10 bases between. The CDR3 is 12 amino acids. CDR1 is LNHDA, CDR2 SQIVND, per germline (reference sequence). The CDR3 nucleotides are TGTGCCAGTATTCGCCGAGGCACTGAAGCTTTCTTT. Its translation: CASIRRGTEAFF.

This clone showed up many times. This chain links TRBV5-6 with TRBJ2-2, with 9 bases fitting TRBD1. V shed 2 bases, J shed 4 bases, and the junction held 6 bases outside the gene matches. Per the germline V gene, CDR1 is SGHDT and CDR2 is YYEEEE. There are 16 residues in the CDR3. CDR3 coding DNA: TGTGCCAGCAGCTTTGGACAGGGGTTTGGCACCGGGGAGCTGTTTTTT. It specifies CASSFGQGFGTGELFF.

The V call is TRBV6-1, the J call TRBJ2-3, with 15 nucleotides matching TRBD2. V was pared by 5 bases and J by 0 bases, with 12 bases of the junction left unmatched. CDR1 is MNHNS, CDR2 SASEGT, per germline. CDR3 length: 20 amino acids. The CDR3: CASSHYPGLAGGLSTDTQYF. The CDR3 DNA follows: TGTGCCAGCAGTCACTACCCGGGACTAGCGGGAGGCCTCAGCACAGATACGCAGTATTTT.

In this sample, this clone turned up many times. This rearrangement joins TRBV19 to TRBJ1-1, with D tentatively TRBD1 (6 bases). V dropped 5 bases and J dropped 1 base, with 11 bases sitting between them. CDR3 length equals 14 residues. The germline V gene encodes CDR1 LNHDA and CDR2 SQIVND (reference sequence). In DNA, the CDR3 is TGTGCCAGTAGTCCCCGACAGGCGAACACTGAAGCTTTCTTT. Translating gives CASSPRQANTEAFF. Full variable domain (remainder filled in from reference TRBV19 and TRBJ1-1): DGGITQSPKYLFRKEGQNVTLSCEQNLNHDAMYWYRQDPGQGLRLIYYSQIVNDFQKGDIAEGYSVSREKKESFPLTVTSAQKNPTAFYLCASSPRQANTEAFFGQGTRLTVV.